The rows below give T cell receptor beta chains drawn from one sample of a study of blood T cell repertoires in COVID-19. Sequencing used immunoSEQ multiplex PCR; TCRdb keeps in-frame clones, though not all of them. In the table there are some 130,000 clones, just over 85% of which are singletons. Sequenced material: PBMCs or T cells enriched from blood (not recorded which). Receptor source: a man aged 50 or older who had recovered from COVID-19. Each CDR3 is given with its conserved first and last residue. Fields, in order: J gene, V gene, D gene, clone size, CDR3 protein, CDR3 DNA. D genes are given only for firm matches. Not every row has a clone size; where given, it reads once, few, many or a size class.

j_call: TRBJ1-5; v_call: TRBV7-3; d_call: NA; clone_size: NA; cdr3_aa: CASSFGANQPQHF; cdr3_nt: TGTGCCAGCAGCTTTGGGGCTAATCAGCCCCAGCATTTT
j_call: TRBJ1-2; v_call: TRBV6-6; d_call: NA; clone_size: NA; cdr3_aa: CASSYSERGGYTF; cdr3_nt: TGTGCCAGCAGTTACTCCGAAAGGGGTGGCTACACCTTC
j_call: TRBJ1-2; v_call: TRBV4-3; d_call: NA; clone_size: NA; cdr3_aa: CASSQDRGGLRAYTF; cdr3_nt: TGCGCCAGCAGCCAAGATCGGGGGGGGCTCCGAGCCTACACCTTC
j_call: TRBJ2-7; v_call: TRBV18; d_call: NA; clone_size: NA; cdr3_aa: CASSPEGYEQYF; cdr3_nt: TGTGCCAGCTCCCCGGAGGGGTACGAGCAGTACTTC
j_call: TRBJ2-3; v_call: TRBV2; d_call: NA; clone_size: NA; cdr3_aa: CASKPEHDTQYF; cdr3_nt: TGTGCCAGTAAGCCGGAGCACGATACGCAGTATTTT
j_call: TRBJ2-1; v_call: TRBV6-6; d_call: NA; clone_size: NA; cdr3_aa: CASSGTVNEQFF; cdr3_nt: TGTGCCAGCAGCGGGACTGTCAATGAGCAGTTCTTC
j_call: TRBJ1-1; v_call: TRBV18; d_call: TRBD1; clone_size: NA; cdr3_aa: CASSPGGQGLGTEAFF; cdr3_nt: TGTGCCAGCTCACCAGGGGGACAGGGGCTGGGCACTGAAGCTTTCTTT
j_call: TRBJ1-6; v_call: TRBV2; d_call: NA; clone_size: NA; cdr3_aa: CATHQDSSSPLHF; cdr3_nt: TGTGCCACTCACCAGGACAGTTCATCACCCCTCCACTTT
j_call: TRBJ1-2; v_call: TRBV5-1; d_call: TRBD1; clone_size: NA; cdr3_aa: CASSLVGQGDGYTF; cdr3_nt: TGCGCCAGCAGCTTGGTGGGGCAGGGGGATGGCTACACCTTC
j_call: TRBJ2-1; v_call: TRBV24-1; d_call: TRBD1; clone_size: once; cdr3_aa: CATSARTGRTYNEQFF; cdr3_nt: TGTGCCACCAGTGCTCGGACAGGGAGAACCTACAATGAGCAGTTCTTC
j_call: TRBJ1-5; v_call: TRBV19; d_call: TRBD1; clone_size: NA; cdr3_aa: CASSRTGGISNQPQHF; cdr3_nt: TGTGCCAGTAGTCGGACAGGGGGAATTAGCAATCAGCCCCAGCATTTT
j_call: TRBJ1-3; v_call: TRBV14; d_call: NA; clone_size: NA; cdr3_aa: CASSQGMRTIYF; cdr3_nt: TGTGCCAGCAGCCAAGGAATGAGGACCATATATTTT
j_call: TRBJ2-1; v_call: TRBV18; d_call: NA; clone_size: NA; cdr3_aa: CASSPLTGSYNEQFF; cdr3_nt: TGTGCCAGCTCACCGCTCACGGGCTCCTACAATGAGCAGTTCTTC
j_call: TRBJ1-2; v_call: TRBV6-5; d_call: TRBD1; clone_size: NA; cdr3_aa: CASTKVAGGNYGYTF; cdr3_nt: TGTGCCAGCACAAAGGTGGCAGGGGGTAACTATGGCTACACCTTC
j_call: TRBJ1-2; v_call: TRBV7-8; d_call: NA; clone_size: NA; cdr3_aa: CASSPGGTYGYTF; cdr3_nt: TGTGCCAGCAGCCCGGGCGGGACCTATGGCTACACCTTC
j_call: TRBJ2-7; v_call: TRBV11-3; d_call: NA; clone_size: few; cdr3_aa: CASSLGGGQTYEQYF; cdr3_nt: TGTGCCAGCAGCTTAGGCGGAGGCCAGACCTACGAGCAGTACTTC
j_call: TRBJ1-2; v_call: TRBV19; d_call: TRBD1; clone_size: once; cdr3_aa: CASSIGGGNYGYTF; cdr3_nt: TGTGCCAGTAGTATTGGAGGGGGCAACTATGGCTACACCTTC
j_call: TRBJ1-5; v_call: TRBV19; d_call: NA; clone_size: NA; cdr3_aa: CASSSSSNQPQHF; cdr3_nt: TGTGCCAGTAGTTCGTCGAGCAATCAGCCCCAGCATTTT
j_call: TRBJ2-2; v_call: TRBV11-3; d_call: NA; clone_size: NA; cdr3_aa: CASSVQTVPGELFF; cdr3_nt: TGTGCCAGCAGCGTACAGACAGTACCCGGGGAGCTGTTTTTT
j_call: TRBJ2-7; v_call: TRBV28; d_call: NA; clone_size: NA; cdr3_aa: CASRRTAAYEQYF; cdr3_nt: TGTGCCAGCAGACGGACAGCCGCCTACGAGCAGTACTTC
j_call: TRBJ2-2; v_call: TRBV5-4; d_call: NA; clone_size: NA; cdr3_aa: CASSPSPFLANTGELFF; cdr3_nt: TGTGCCAGCAGCCCGAGCCCGTTTCTCGCGAACACCGGGGAGCTGTTTTTT
j_call: TRBJ1-4; v_call: TRBV5-1; d_call: NA; clone_size: NA; cdr3_aa: CASSFDNPNEKLFF; cdr3_nt: TGCGCCAGCAGCTTCGACAACCCTAATGAAAAACTGTTTTTT
j_call: TRBJ1-2; v_call: TRBV7-9; d_call: TRBD1; clone_size: NA; cdr3_aa: CASSVTGVVYGYTF; cdr3_nt: TGTGCCAGCAGCGTAACAGGGGTCGTCTATGGCTACACCTTC
j_call: TRBJ1-6; v_call: TRBV4-2; d_call: NA; clone_size: NA; cdr3_aa: CASSQMGEGDSPLHF; cdr3_nt: TGTGCCAGCAGCCAGATGGGGGAGGGTGATTCACCCCTCCACTTT
j_call: TRBJ1-5; v_call: TRBV19; d_call: TRBD1; clone_size: NA; cdr3_aa: CASSTLGQGAHQPQHF; cdr3_nt: TGTGCCAGTAGTACCTTGGGACAGGGGGCTCATCAGCCCCAGCATTTT
j_call: TRBJ2-7; v_call: TRBV5-6; d_call: NA; clone_size: once; cdr3_aa: CASSLVAGNEQYF; cdr3_nt: TGTGCCAGCAGCTTGGTGGCAGGGAACGAGCAGTACTTC
j_call: TRBJ1-5; v_call: TRBV12-3/TRBV12-4; d_call: TRBD1; clone_size: NA; cdr3_aa: CASSGGQDQPQHF; cdr3_nt: TGTGCCAGCAGCGGGGGACAGGATCAGCCCCAGCATTTT
j_call: TRBJ1-2; v_call: TRBV28; d_call: NA; clone_size: NA; cdr3_aa: CATDRGGARYGYTF; cdr3_nt: TGTGCGACCGACAGAGGCGGAGCGAGGTATGGCTACACCTTC
j_call: TRBJ2-1; v_call: TRBV11-3; d_call: NA; clone_size: NA; cdr3_aa: CASSLGGAHRLNEQFF; cdr3_nt: TGTGCCAGCAGCTTAGGTGGGGCTCACCGACTGAATGAGCAGTTCTTC
j_call: TRBJ1-1; v_call: TRBV6-5; d_call: TRBD1; clone_size: NA; cdr3_aa: CASSRDSLGNTEAFF; cdr3_nt: TGTGCCAGCAGTCGGGACAGCCTCGGGAACACTGAAGCTTTCTTT
j_call: TRBJ2-3; v_call: TRBV15; d_call: TRBD2; clone_size: NA; cdr3_aa: CATSRGLAGATDTQYF; cdr3_nt: TGTGCCACCAGCAGAGGACTAGCGGGAGCCACAGATACGCAGTATTTT
j_call: TRBJ2-7; v_call: TRBV28; d_call: TRBD2; clone_size: NA; cdr3_aa: CASSLFSFSGGIYEQYF; cdr3_nt: TGTGCCAGCAGTTTATTTAGTTTTAGCGGGGGGATTTACGAGCAGTACTTC
j_call: TRBJ2-3; v_call: TRBV5-1; d_call: NA; clone_size: NA; cdr3_aa: CASSLGPRLAGTDTQYF; cdr3_nt: TGCGCCAGCAGCTTAGGACCGAGATTGGCGGGAACAGATACGCAGTATTTT
j_call: TRBJ2-3; v_call: TRBV6-2/TRBV6-3; d_call: TRBD2; clone_size: NA; cdr3_aa: CASSYPLLAGLNDTQYF; cdr3_nt: TGTGCCAGCAGTTACCCCTTACTAGCGGGGCTTAACGATACGCAGTATTTT
j_call: TRBJ2-7; v_call: TRBV7-9; d_call: TRBD2; clone_size: NA; cdr3_aa: CASSDTSGSTYEQYF; cdr3_nt: TGTGCCAGCAGCGATACTAGCGGTAGCACCTACGAGCAGTACTTC
j_call: TRBJ2-5; v_call: TRBV5-6; d_call: NA; clone_size: NA; cdr3_aa: CASSELARETQYF; cdr3_nt: TGTGCCAGCAGCGAACTGGCGAGGGAGACCCAGTACTTC
j_call: TRBJ1-1; v_call: TRBV2; d_call: NA; clone_size: NA; cdr3_aa: CASTQDGEETTEAFF; cdr3_nt: TGTGCCAGCACCCAGGATGGGGAGGAGACAACTGAAGCTTTCTTT
j_call: TRBJ2-7; v_call: TRBV28; d_call: NA; clone_size: NA; cdr3_aa: CASSSTGRVGEQYF; cdr3_nt: TGTGCCAGCAGCTCAACAGGGAGGGTGGGCGAGCAGTACTTC
j_call: TRBJ2-5; v_call: TRBV2; d_call: TRBD2; clone_size: NA; cdr3_aa: CASRSGGWQYF; cdr3_nt: TGTGCCAGCAGAAGCGGGGGATGGCAGTACTTC
j_call: TRBJ2-1; v_call: TRBV7-8; d_call: TRBD2; clone_size: NA; cdr3_aa: CASSLKAGGQFF; cdr3_nt: TGTGCCAGCAGCCTAAAGGCGGGGGGCCAATTCTTC
j_call: TRBJ1-5; v_call: TRBV4-3; d_call: NA; clone_size: NA; cdr3_aa: CASSQDPGQPQHF; cdr3_nt: TGCGCCAGCAGCCAAGATCCAGGTCAGCCCCAGCATTTT
j_call: TRBJ2-2; v_call: TRBV21-1; d_call: NA; clone_size: once; cdr3_aa: CASSYRAFPGELFF; cdr3_nt: TGTGCCAGCAGCTACCGAGCCTTCCCAGGGGAGCTGTTTTTT
j_call: TRBJ1-2; v_call: TRBV18; d_call: NA; clone_size: NA; cdr3_aa: CASSPYFNYGYTF; cdr3_nt: TGTGCCAGCTCACCCTATTTTAACTATGGCTACACCTTC
j_call: TRBJ1-2; v_call: TRBV28; d_call: NA; clone_size: NA; cdr3_aa: CASSFWPHTF; cdr3_nt: TGTGCCAGCAGTTTTTGGCCCCACACCTTC
j_call: TRBJ2-3; v_call: TRBV27; d_call: NA; clone_size: NA; cdr3_aa: CASSFGRVPPDTQYF; cdr3_nt: TGTGCCAGCAGTTTTGGTCGGGTACCCCCAGATACGCAGTATTTT
j_call: TRBJ1-5; v_call: TRBV6-9; d_call: NA; clone_size: NA; cdr3_aa: CASSSRQVSSNQPQHF; cdr3_nt: TGTGCCAGCAGCTCTAGACAGGTTTCCAGCAATCAGCCCCAGCATTTT
j_call: TRBJ2-1; v_call: TRBV5-1; d_call: NA; clone_size: NA; cdr3_aa: CASSWDGTPYNEQFF; cdr3_nt: TGCGCCAGCAGCTGGGACGGGACTCCCTACAATGAGCAGTTCTTC
j_call: TRBJ2-7; v_call: TRBV7-9; d_call: TRBD1; clone_size: few; cdr3_aa: CASSLTGTAYEQYF; cdr3_nt: TGTGCCAGCAGCCTGACCGGGACAGCCTACGAGCAGTACTTC
j_call: TRBJ1-5; v_call: TRBV28; d_call: TRBD1; clone_size: NA; cdr3_aa: CASSTTGEAQPQHF; cdr3_nt: TGTGCCAGCAGCACGACAGGGGAGGCTCAGCCCCAGCATTTT
j_call: TRBJ1-1; v_call: TRBV12-3/TRBV12-4; d_call: NA; clone_size: NA; cdr3_aa: CASSLRNTEAFF; cdr3_nt: TGTGCCAGCAGTTTGCGGAACACTGAAGCTTTCTTT
j_call: TRBJ2-7; v_call: TRBV27; d_call: NA; clone_size: NA; cdr3_aa: CASSSLRLGSFVEQYF; cdr3_nt: TGTGCCAGCAGTTCCCTCCGACTAGGCAGTTTCGTCGAGCAGTACTTC
j_call: TRBJ2-3; v_call: TRBV11-2; d_call: NA; clone_size: once; cdr3_aa: CASSLDLLLVPSTDTQYF; cdr3_nt: TGTGCCAGCAGCTTAGATTTACTTCTTGTCCCTAGCACAGATACGCAGTATTTT
j_call: TRBJ1-1; v_call: TRBV2; d_call: NA; clone_size: NA; cdr3_aa: CASSRVGGEAFF; cdr3_nt: TGTGCCAGCAGTCGGGTCGGCGGTGAAGCTTTCTTT
j_call: TRBJ2-2; v_call: TRBV24-1; d_call: TRBD2; clone_size: NA; cdr3_aa: CATSDWTRSAGELFF; cdr3_nt: TGTGCCACCAGTGATTGGACTAGATCCGCCGGGGAGCTGTTTTTT